This paragraph covers one T cell receptor beta chain sequence. These data are taken from a study of blood T cell repertoires in COVID-19. Study as a whole: In each case, the material was cDNA or gDNA derived from T cells, B-cell-depleted T cells, or PBMCs.

Each participant's cohort was designated according to participant-reported clinical history. Sequencing used immunoSEQ multiplex PCR; TCRdb keeps in-frame clones, though not all of them. The table records 200,000 or so clones, roughly 84% of them present only once. The TCR sequence derives from a man aged 30 to 39 in a cohort exposed to, infected with or recovered from COVID-19 (not recorded which). Sequenced input: PBMCs or T cells enriched from blood (not recorded which).

CDR3 coding DNA: TGTGCCAGCAGCGACACAGGGGAGGCCCAAGAGACCCAGTACTTC. Encoded protein: CASSDTGEAQETQYF. This chain uses TRBV7-9 with TRBJ2-5; TRBD1 might be the D (7 bases). Germline V gene lookup returns CDR1 SEHNR and CDR2 FQNEAQ (reference sequence). The CDR3 spans 15 residues. V was shortened by 5 bases and J by 1 base, with 14 bases between the two germline ends.